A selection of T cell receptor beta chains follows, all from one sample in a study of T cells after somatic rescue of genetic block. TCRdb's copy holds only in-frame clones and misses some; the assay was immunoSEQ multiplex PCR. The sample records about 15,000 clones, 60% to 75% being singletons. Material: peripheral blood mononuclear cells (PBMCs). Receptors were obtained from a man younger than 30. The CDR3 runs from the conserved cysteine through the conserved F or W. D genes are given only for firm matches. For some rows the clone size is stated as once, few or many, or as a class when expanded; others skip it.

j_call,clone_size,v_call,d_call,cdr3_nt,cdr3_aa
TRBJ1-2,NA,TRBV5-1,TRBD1,TGCGCCAGCAGCTTGATCCCGGGACAGGGCCATGGCTACACCTTC,CASSLIPGQGHGYTF
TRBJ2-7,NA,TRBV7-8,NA,TGTGCCAGCAGCTTGGAGGTTTCCAACTTTCCCTACGAGCAGTACTTC,CASSLEVSNFPYEQYF
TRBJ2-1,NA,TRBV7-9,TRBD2,TGTGCCAGCAGCTTAACTAGCGGGAGTGCCAATGAGCAGTTCTTC,CASSLTSGSANEQFF
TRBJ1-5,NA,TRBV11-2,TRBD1,TGTGCCAGCAGCTCTACAGGGGGCAATCAGCCCCAGCATTTT,CASSSTGGNQPQHF
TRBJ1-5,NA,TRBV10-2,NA,TGCGCCAGCAGTGAGTCCTGGGGGTTCAATCAGCCCCAGCATTTT,CASSESWGFNQPQHF
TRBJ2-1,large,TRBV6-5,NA,TGTGCCAGCAGTTACGAATTGCAGGGAGAGCAGTTCTTC,CASSYELQGEQFF
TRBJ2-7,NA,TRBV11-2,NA,TGTGCCAGCAGCTCACTTTACGAGCAGTACTTC,CASSSLYEQYF
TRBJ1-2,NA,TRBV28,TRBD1,TGTGCCAGCAGGGGACAGGGGGGGAAATATGGCTACACCTTC,CASRGQGGKYGYTF
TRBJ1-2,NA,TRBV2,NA,TGTGCCGAGGGATCGGGACGGTCTTATGGCTACACCTTC,CAEGSGRSYGYTF
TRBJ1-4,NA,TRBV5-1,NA,TGCGCCAGCAGCTTGGCCGGGAATAATGAAAAACTGTTTTTT,CASSLAGNNEKLFF
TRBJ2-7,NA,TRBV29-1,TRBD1,TGCAGCGTTGGGACAGGGGGCTACGAGCAGTACTTC,CSVGTGGYEQYF
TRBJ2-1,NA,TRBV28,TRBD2,TGTGCCAGCAGCCTACCGGCGGGGGGGCGGAATGAGCAGTTCTTC,CASSLPAGGRNEQFF
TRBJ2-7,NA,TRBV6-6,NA,TGTGCCAGCAGTTACGGCAGGACCTACGAGCAGTACTTC,CASSYGRTYEQYF
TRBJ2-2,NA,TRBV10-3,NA,TGTGCCCACCTCCCCCCCGGGACAAAGAACACCGGGGAGCTGTTTTTT,CAHLPPGTKNTGELFF
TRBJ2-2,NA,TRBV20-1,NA,TGCAGTGCACAAGGGCTGTTTTTT,CSAQGLFF
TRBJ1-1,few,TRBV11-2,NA,TGTGCCAGCACCCCCGCCGGAATCGGGGTGAACACTGAAGCTTTCTTT,CASTPAGIGVNTEAFF